This T cell receptor beta chain was found in a study of T cell repertoires in cytomegalovirus infection. As for the study in general: Researchers turned to recently identified HLA-C-restricted CMV epitopes as well as well-studied HLA-B-restricted ones. An indication of both CMV infection and matching HLA type came from public TCR beta signatures.

General observations from the study: Cumulative public TCR beta family frequency identified carriers of CMV plus the relevant HLA. Dominating the ex vivo response were TCR beta clonotypes that were CMV-specific and HLA-C-restricted.

Germline lookup yields CDR1 SGHVS and CDR2 FNYEAQ. CDR3 length: 17 residues. The V end was cut by 2 bases, the J end by 0 bases, with 16 bases between. TCRdb reprocessed the reads with MiXCR, giving one entry per CDR3 protein. The sample has some 350,000 distinct CDR3 sequences, about 27% seen once. Note on this clonotype: Antigen specificity is unknown.

Specimen: cultured PBMCs, collected from culture after CMV antigen stimulation. V usage is TRBV7-6 and J usage is TRBJ1-1, with a possible D match to TRBD1 (5 bases). The receptor's source is a human donor in good health (CMV status not recorded). Some clones in this sample may be carry-over from other donors' samples. This CDR3 is CASSLKLIEGVNTEAFF. CDR3 DNA sequence: TGTGCCAGCAGCTTAAAGCTGATAGAAGGGGTGAACACTGAAGCTTTCTTT. The whole variable domain, filled in from reference TRBV7-6 and TRBJ1-1, reads GAGVSQSPRYKVTKRGQDVALRCDPISGHVSLYWYRQALGQGPEFLTYFNYEAQQDKSGLPNDRFSAERPEGSISTLTIQRTEQRDSAMYRCASSLKLIEGVNTEAFFGQGTRLTVV.